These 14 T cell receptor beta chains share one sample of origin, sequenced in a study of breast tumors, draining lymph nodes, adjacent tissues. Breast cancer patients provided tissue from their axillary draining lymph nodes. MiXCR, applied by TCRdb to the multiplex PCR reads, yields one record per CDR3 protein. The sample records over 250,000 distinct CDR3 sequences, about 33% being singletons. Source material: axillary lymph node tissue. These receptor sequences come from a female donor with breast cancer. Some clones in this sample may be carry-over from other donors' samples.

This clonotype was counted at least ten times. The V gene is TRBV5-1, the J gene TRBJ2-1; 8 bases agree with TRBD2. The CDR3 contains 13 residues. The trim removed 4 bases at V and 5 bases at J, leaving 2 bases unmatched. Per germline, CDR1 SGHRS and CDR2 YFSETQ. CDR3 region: CASSGLADNEQFF. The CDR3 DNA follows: TGCGCCAGCAGCGGACTAGCCGACAATGAGCAGTTCTTC. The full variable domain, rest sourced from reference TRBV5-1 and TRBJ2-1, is KAGVTQTPRYLIKTRGQQVTLSCSPISGHRSVSWYQQTPGQGLQFLFEYFSETQRNKGNFPGRFSGRQFSNSRSEMNVSTLELGDSALYLCASSGLADNEQFFGPGTRLTVL.

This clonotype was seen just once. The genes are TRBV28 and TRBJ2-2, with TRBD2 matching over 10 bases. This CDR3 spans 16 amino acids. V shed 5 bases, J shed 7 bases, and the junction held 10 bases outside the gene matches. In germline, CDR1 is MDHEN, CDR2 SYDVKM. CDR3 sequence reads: CASSQAGGQYGGELFF. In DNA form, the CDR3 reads TGTGCCAGCAGTCAAGCGGGAGGGCAATATGGCGGGGAGCTGTTTTTT.

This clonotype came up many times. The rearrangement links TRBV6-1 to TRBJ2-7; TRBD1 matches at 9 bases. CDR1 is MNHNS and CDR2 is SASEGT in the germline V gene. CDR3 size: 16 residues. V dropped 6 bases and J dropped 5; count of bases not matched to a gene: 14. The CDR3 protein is CASRKEEGQGSNEQYF. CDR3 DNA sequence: TGTGCCAGCAGGAAGGAGGAGGGACAGGGTTCGAACGAGCAGTACTTC.

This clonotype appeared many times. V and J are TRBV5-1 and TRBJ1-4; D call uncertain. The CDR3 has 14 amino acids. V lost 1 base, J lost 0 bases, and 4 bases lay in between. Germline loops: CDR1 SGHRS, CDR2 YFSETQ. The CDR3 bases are TGCGCCAGCAGCTTGTCTACAACTAATGAAAAACTGTTTTTT. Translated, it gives CASSLSTTNEKLFF.

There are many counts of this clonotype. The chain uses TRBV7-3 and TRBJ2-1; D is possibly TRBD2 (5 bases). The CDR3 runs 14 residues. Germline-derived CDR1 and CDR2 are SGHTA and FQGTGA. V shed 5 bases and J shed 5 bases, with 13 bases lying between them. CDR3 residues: CASSLAGPNNEQFF. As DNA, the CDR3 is TGTGCCAGCAGCCTTGCGGGTCCTAACAATGAGCAGTTCTTC.

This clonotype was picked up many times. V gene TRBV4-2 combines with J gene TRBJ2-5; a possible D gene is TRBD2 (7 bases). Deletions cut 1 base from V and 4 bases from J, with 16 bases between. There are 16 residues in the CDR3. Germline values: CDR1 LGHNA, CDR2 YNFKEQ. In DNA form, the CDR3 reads TGTGCCAGCAGCCAAGGGGCGTCAGGGGAGGGAGAGACCCAGTACTTC. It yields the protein CASSQGASGEGETQYF.

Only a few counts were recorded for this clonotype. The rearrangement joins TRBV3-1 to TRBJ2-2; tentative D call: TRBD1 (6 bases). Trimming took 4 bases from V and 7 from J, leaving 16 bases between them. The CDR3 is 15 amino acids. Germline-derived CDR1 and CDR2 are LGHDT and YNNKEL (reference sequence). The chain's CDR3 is CASSPTWGQGGELFF. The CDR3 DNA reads TGTGCCAGCAGCCCAACGTGGGGGCAAGGCGGGGAGCTGTTTTTT.

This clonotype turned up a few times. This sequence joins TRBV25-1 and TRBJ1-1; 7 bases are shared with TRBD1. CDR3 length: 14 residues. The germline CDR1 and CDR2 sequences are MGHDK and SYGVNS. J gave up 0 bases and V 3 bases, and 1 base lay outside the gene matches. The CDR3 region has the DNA TGTGCCAGCAGTGATACAGGGGTGAACACTGAAGCTTTCTTT. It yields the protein CASSDTGVNTEAFF. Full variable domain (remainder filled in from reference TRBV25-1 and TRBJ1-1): EADIYQTPRYLVIGTGKKITLECSQTMGHDKMYWYQQDPGMELHLIHYSYGVNSTEKGDLSSESTVSRIRTEHFPLTLESARPSHTSQYLCASSDTGVNTEAFFGQGTRLTVV.

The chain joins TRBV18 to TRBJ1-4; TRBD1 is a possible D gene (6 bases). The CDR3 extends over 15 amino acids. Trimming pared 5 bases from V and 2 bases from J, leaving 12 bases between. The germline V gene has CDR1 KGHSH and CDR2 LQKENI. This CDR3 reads CASSYGQQTNEKLFF. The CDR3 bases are TGTGCCAGCTCATACGGACAGCAGACTAATGAAAAACTGTTTTTT.

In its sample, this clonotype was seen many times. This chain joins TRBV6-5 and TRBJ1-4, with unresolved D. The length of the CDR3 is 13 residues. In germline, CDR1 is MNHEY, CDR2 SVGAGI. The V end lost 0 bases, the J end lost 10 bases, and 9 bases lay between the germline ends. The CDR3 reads CASSYSGSGKLFF. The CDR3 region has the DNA TGTGCCAGCAGTTACTCGGGGTCTGGAAAACTGTTTTTT.

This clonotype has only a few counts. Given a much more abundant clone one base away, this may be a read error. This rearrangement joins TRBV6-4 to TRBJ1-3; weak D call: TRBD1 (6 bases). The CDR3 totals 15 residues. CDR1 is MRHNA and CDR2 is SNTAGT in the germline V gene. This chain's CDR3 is CASSATSDSGNTINF. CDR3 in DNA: TGTGCCAGCAGTGCCACCTCGGACAGCGGAAACACCATAAATTTT.

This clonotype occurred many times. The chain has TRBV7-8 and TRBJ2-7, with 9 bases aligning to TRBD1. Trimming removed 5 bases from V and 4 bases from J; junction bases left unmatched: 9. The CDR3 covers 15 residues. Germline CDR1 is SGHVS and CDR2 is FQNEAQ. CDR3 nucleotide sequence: TGTGCCAGCAGCCAGTCCGTCGACAGGGGGTACGAGCAGTACTTC. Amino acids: CASSQSVDRGYEQYF.

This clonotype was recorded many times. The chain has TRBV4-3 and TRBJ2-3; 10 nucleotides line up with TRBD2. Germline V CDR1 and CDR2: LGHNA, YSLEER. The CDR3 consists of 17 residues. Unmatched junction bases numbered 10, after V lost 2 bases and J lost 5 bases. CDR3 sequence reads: CASSQSWVAGGRDTQYF. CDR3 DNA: TGCGCCAGCAGCCAAAGTTGGGTAGCGGGAGGTCGAGATACGCAGTATTTT.

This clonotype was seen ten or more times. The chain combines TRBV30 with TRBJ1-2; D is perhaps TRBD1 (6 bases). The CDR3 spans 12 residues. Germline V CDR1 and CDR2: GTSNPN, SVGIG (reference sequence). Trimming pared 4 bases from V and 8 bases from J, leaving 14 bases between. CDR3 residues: CAWTDNRVGYTF. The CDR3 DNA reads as TGTGCCTGGACAGATAACAGGGTAGGCTACACCTTC.